This paragraph reports one TCR beta chain. Its antigen remains undetermined. Within one base of it there is no much larger clone, and no base qualities were kept. The entry originates in a study of cytomegalovirus exposure and HLA in healthy donors (dated by TCRdb to about 2017). Background on the whole study: According to an earlier analysis of around 600 of the donors, about 180 million T cells yielded roughly 110 million unique TCR beta sequences and approximately 280 Gb of sequence data. Roughly 300 gigabases of sequencing data and 70 million to 100 million unique TCR sequences were included in an early release covering about 700 HLA-typed donors. The genetic ancestry cluster associated with self-reported Caucasian donors included roughly 84% of the 398 genotyped donors. The aim of the study was to test whether cataloging public T cell receptors could identify signatures of past pathogen exposure. The study used immunosequencing to profile the T cell repertoires of more than 650 subjects and linked those repertoires to cytomegalovirus serostatus. Besides the first cohort of roughly 700 subjects, a separate validation cohort made up of 120 different subjects was used. High-throughput TCR immunosequencing, statistical association of individual TCRs with disease status, and machine learning were combined to predict cytomegalovirus infection status. A later analysis re-examined previously published TCR beta repertoires from hundreds of donors and added high-resolution HLA genotyping to investigate patterns of TCR occurrence. Rather than using new phenotypic data, the later analysis identified candidate immune exposures from TCR beta sequences and from how often those sequences occurred across donors. An earlier analysis of roughly 600 of the donors used high-throughput TCR beta sequencing to judge whether each TCR beta V gene segment behaved as functional or pseudogenic. Donor age, sex, ethnicity and CMV serostatus were compiled alongside the repertoire data. A later genetic analysis used genome-wide SNP genotypes for 398 of the 666 donors, treating that subset as a discovery cohort. Every repertoire in the discovery cohort had been generated on one and the same sequencing platform. Both class I and class II loci were covered by HLA typing, at four-digit resolution. The number of donors typed differed by locus, with roughly 620-630 for A, B, C, DRB1 and DQB1, 522 for DQA1, about 610 for DPA1, and approximately 470 for DPB1. About five DR-DQ haplotypes were handled as single units for association and clustering, since linkage in the cohort was strong. Among some 410 genotyped donors of the cohort, an average of around 240,000 unique TCR beta nucleotide sequences were sequenced per donor, roughly a sixth of them non-productive.

In total, roughly 670 healthy bone marrow donors made up the cohort. Cohort members were all nominally healthy when sampled, although unrecorded immune exposures were likely present. The donor tested CMV seronegative and was one of the 352 seronegative cohort members. Every donor gave a peripheral blood sample, and the peripheral blood mononuclear cells from that sample were used for TCR beta sequencing. The Qiagen DNeasy Blood Extraction Kit was used to extract genomic DNA from the blood cell samples. Libraries were made using the immunoSEQ multiplex PCR assay. A mixture of 60 forward primers for TCR Vbeta segments and 13 reverse primers for TCR Jbeta segments was used in the multiplex PCR. The CDR3 region of rearranged TCR beta genes was amplified from genomic DNA by a multiplex PCR assay. Amplified TCR beta libraries were sequenced as 87-base-pair reads on the Illumina HiSeq System. Per the authors' processing: A later analysis tallied 75 million to 95 million unique TCR beta chains across the 666 repertoires, and about 10 million of those chains were shared by two or more donors. Raw reads were error-corrected and collapsed into unique sequences with a nearest-neighbor algorithm that merged closely related sequences to remove PCR and sequencing errors. CDR3 sequences were aligned to IMGT reference sequences to assign V, D and J gene segments. For a sequence to be retained, a match of at least six nucleotides was required to both a V gene segment and a J gene segment. A rearrangement was called productive if the CDR3 had no stop codons and remained in frame with V and J, and every other rearrangement was called non-productive. Following IMGT convention, CDR3 was defined as the stretch from the second conserved V-encoded cysteine to the conserved J-encoded phenylalanine. Sequences without an unambiguous match to a single V gene segment were excluded from the earlier analysis of a few hundred of the donors. An earlier analysis of a few hundred of the donors called V segments functional above 56.7% productive rearrangements and segregating when the between-donor standard deviation exceeded 5%. To diagnose cytomegalovirus status from the catalog of TCR beta chain sequences, a statistical classification framework was built. V and J gene assignment, in a later analysis, came from comparing TCR nucleotide sequences with IMGT/GENE-DB human TR gene sequences. Using the TCRdist pipeline, a later analysis assigned CDR3 sequences along with most-parsimonious VDJ recombination scenarios. In a later analysis, each TCR beta chain was defined by its CDR3 amino acid sequence together with its V-gene family, and reads without a unique V-gene family were excluded. As a way to deal with suspected cross-contamination and a sequencing artifact, a later analysis dropped 592 nucleotide sequences that were highly shared and had low generation probability. A later analysis calculated a clonal expansion index for each public chain from normalized within-repertoire ranks of inferred template counts. A later analysis computed generation probabilities with a VDJ recombination model fitted to out-of-frame rearrangements, and checked the results against IGoR. In a later analysis, TCR-TCR, TCR-HLA and TCR-CMV co-occurrence was scored with hypergeometric tests, and a repertoire-size bias correction was applied to TCR pairs. False discovery rates were estimated in a later analysis by permuting HLA or CMV assignments 20 times. In a later analysis, co-occurring TCRs were grouped using DBSCAN, with TCRdist sequence similarity added in when clustering inside HLA-allele-positive subsets. Repertoires with fewer than 30,000 or more than 120,000 public chains, plus five repertoires with anomalous nucleotide sharing, were excluded from co-occurrence clustering. As stored in TCRdb, this immuneACCESS dataset retains in-frame rearrangements with V and J assigned. A fraction of the clones does not appear; measured against another copy, unresolved V genes explain less than half of the discrepancy, and the remainder lacks a known reason. Clone size and V and J calls were adopted from that table, with D and trimming inferred from the DNA. This sample holds approximately 180,000 clones; around 80% were observed only once. Together, the top ten hold 1.7% of the sample.

General findings and caveats noted by the study authors: The classifier was reported to diagnose cytomegalovirus status with high specificity and sensitivity in both the original cohort and the validation cohort. The authors suggested that the approach could potentially be generalized to other disease states and immunological phenotypes. In the study, around 160 TCR beta chains were listed as associated with cytomegalovirus. Some IMGT-functional V segments, including TRBV6-2 and TRBV6-3, could not be told apart with the 87-base-pair reads, so those segments were excluded. According to a later genetic analysis, donors in an Asian-associated ancestry cluster had fewer N-insertions in productive TCRs than the approximately 710-donor mean. For the cohort, immune exposure information was limited to CMV serostatus. Linkage disequilibrium might explain the correlated functional status among segregating V segments, but an unknown experimental factor could not be excluded. When HLA alleles, especially DR and DQ, strongly co-occurred, attributing TCR associations to individual alleles was difficult. In a later analysis, HLA-associated TCR beta chains were found to be more clonally expanded and to have lower generation probabilities than equally common non-associated chains. Because counts were too low, roughly 16 rarely observed V segments, including chromosome 9 orphons, were excluded from the earlier analysis of 587 of the donors. In a later analysis, the rate of TCR association differed among HLA loci, with DRB1 alleles having the most associated TCRs and HLA-C alleles having the fewest. Sequencing depth was assumed to be roughly uniform across donors in the presence/absence analyses, though that assumption may not hold. A further reported finding was that TCR beta sequences accurately predicted the HLA-A and HLA-B alleles for most subjects in the first cohort. A cluster of highly shared sequence variants was judged likely to be a technical artifact of the sequencing pipeline. In a later analysis, most CMV-associated TCR beta chains were found to appear HLA-restricted, with HLA associations seemingly driven largely by CMV exposure. In an earlier analysis of about 600 of the donors, most TCR beta V segments appeared in productive rearrangements about 87% or about 30% of the time, broadly matching IMGT annotations. A later genetic analysis associated a missense DCLRE1C variant with V-gene and J-gene trimming of TCR beta chains, and an independent cohort replicated the association. A later analysis associated approximately 17,000 TCR beta sequences with specific HLA alleles at a false discovery rate of 0.05. Only TCR beta chains were sequenced in this cohort, and the absence of alpha or paired-chain data limited detectable features. Several of the top co-occurrence clusters appeared to be linked to parvovirus B19, influenza, CMV and Epstein-Barr virus, according to a later analysis. While some public TCRs were present in many individuals, most TCR sequences turned up only very rarely across donors. In vitro tests confirmed that a few of the cytomegalovirus-associated TCR beta chains recognize cytomegalovirus antigens. Because HLA typing was unavailable for some donors at each locus, only the typed subset was used in association tests.

From the cysteine through the phenylalanine, the CDR3 covers 14 amino acids. Here the CDR3 DNA is all that survives: 42 bases in frame from base 1. The germline V gene sets CDR1 to SGHNT and CDR2 to YENEEA. The junction shows trimming of 5 bases on V and 6 bases on J, plus 16 bases between the germline ends. Sequencing used PBMCs. This TCR was sampled from a woman younger than 35 in good health and CMV-seronegative. This chain joins TRBV11-3 to TRBJ1-2, and TRBD1 may be the D gene, going by 5 matching bases. The CDR3 protein is CASSRLEGRDGYTF. The nucleotides read TGTGCCAGCAGCCGCCTCGAGGGGAGGGATGGCTACACCTTC.